The 22 T cell receptor beta chains listed next were all sequenced from one sample in a study of CD8 T cells in ankylosing spondylitis. Study findings and constraints: About 8 highly homologous variants formed a TCR beta motif that appeared characteristic of ankylosing spondylitis blood.

Their recognized antigens are unknown. One entry per CDR3 protein, called by TCRdb with MiXCR from the 5' RACE reads. The repertoire has about 90,000 distinct CDR3 sequences, roughly 9% of them found once; the top ten carry 30% to 35%. Sequencing input: blood, either unsorted or a sorted T cell fraction (not recorded which). The receptors here all came from a male donor with ankylosing spondylitis.

The chain links TRBV29-1 to TRBJ1-1, with 8 bases that match TRBD1. Germline V gene sequence: CDR1 SQVTM, CDR2 ANQGSEA. V shed 6 bases, J shed 7 bases, and the junction held 4 bases outside the gene matches. The CDR3 is 11 residues long. The CDR3 DNA follows: TGCAGCGTCTCCGGGACAGGTGAAGCTTTCTTT. Amino acids: CSVSGTGEAFF.

This clonotype was found a few times. The chain combines TRBV20-1 with TRBJ2-5; weak D call: TRBD2 (5 bases). The CDR3 contains 15 residues. V lost 3 bases, J lost 7 bases, and 21 bases lay in between. From germline, CDR1 is DFQATT and CDR2 SNEGSKA (reference sequence). The CDR3 loop reads CSASTFSGIGGTQYF. Here the CDR3 DNA reads TGCAGTGCTAGTACTTTCTCCGGGATAGGAGGGACCCAGTACTTC.

This chain connects TRBV27 to TRBJ2-7; TRBD1 matches at 8 bases. CDR1 is MNHEY, CDR2 SMNVEV, per germline (reference sequence). The ends lost 8 bases at V and 3 bases at J; junction bases unmatched: 6. There are 13 residues in the CDR3. The CDR3 DNA sequence: TGTGCCAGCGGCGTACAGGGGGGCTACGAGCAGTACGTC. As protein: CASGVQGGYEQYV.

Concerning this clonotype: The CDR3 carries no conserved terminal phenylalanine or tryptophan, so it likely arises from a read error. V is TRBV27 and J is TRBJ1-1, with D perhaps matching TRBD1 (6 bases). There are 14 residues in the CDR3. Germline lookup yields CDR1 MNHEY and CDR2 SMNVEV (reference sequence). Between the trimmed V and J ends, which lost 6 bases and 1 base, there was a span of 12 bases. The CDR3 here is CASSDRFANTEAFS. The CDR3 DNA is TGTGCCAGCAGCGACAGGTTTGCGAACACTGAAGCTTTCTCT.

This clonotype was seen many times. The chain is built from TRBV20-1 and TRBJ2-7, with TRBD1 matching over 9 bases. CDR3 size: 15 residues. V lost 0 bases, J lost 5 bases, and 8 bases stayed unmatched. Germline V gives CDR1 DFQATT, CDR2 SNEGSKA (reference sequence). CDR3 coding DNA: TGCAGTGCTAGAGACCCCGGGACAGGGAACCACGAGCAGTACTTC. Its protein is CSARDPGTGNHEQYF.

The table lists this clonotype with a few counts. The V gene is TRBV15, the J gene TRBJ2-2; TRBD2 is a possible D gene (5 bases). Germline-derived CDR1 and CDR2 are LNHNV and YYDKDF (reference sequence). The CDR3 spans 17 residues. Trimming pared 8 bases from V and 6 bases from J, leaving 25 bases between. The CDR3 DNA is TGTGCCACCGGACCGGTGGAGGCTAGTTTGGGATCCGGGGAGCTGTTTTTT. Encoded protein: CATGPVEASLGSGELFF.

Note on this clonotype: This may stem from a read error, because a much larger clone lies one nucleotide away. This chain links TRBV12-3 or TRBV12-4 with TRBJ2-2; the D is unclear. This CDR3 region has 13 residues. The CDR3 DNA follows: TGTGCCAGCTGTTTACTTTCGACCGGGGAGCTGTTTTTT. Amino acid sequence: CASCLLSTGELFF.

V and J are TRBV4-1 and TRBJ1-1; 10 bases are shared with TRBD1. Germline lookup yields CDR1 MGHRA and CDR2 YSYEKL. Trimming at V came to 6 bases and at J to 0 bases, leaving 10 bases not matched to a gene. This CDR3 comprises 17 residues. The CDR3 here is CASSPDIGQGVNTEAFF. The CDR3 nucleotides read TGCGCCAGCAGTCCAGATATTGGACAGGGGGTGAACACTGAAGCTTTCTTT.

This clonotype was found many times. In DNA, the CDR3 is TGTGCCAGCACCCTTACAGGGAGCTCCTACAATGAGCAGTTCTTC. Amino acids: CASTLTGSSYNEQFF. This chain joins TRBV28 and TRBJ2-1; D is possibly TRBD1 (6 bases). This CDR3 has 15 residues. The V gene lost 7 bases and the J gene lost 0 bases, with 13 bases spanning the gap. Germline V gives CDR1 MDHEN, CDR2 SYDVKM. The variable domain in full, completed from reference TRBV28 and TRBJ2-1, reads DVKVTQSSRYLVKRTGEKVFLECVQDMDHENMFWYRQDPGLGLRLIYFSYDVKMKEKGDIPEGYSVSREKKERFSLILESASTNQTSMYLCASTLTGSSYNEQFFGPGTRLTVL.

The gene calls are TRBV20-1 and TRBJ2-1; 14 bases fit TRBD2. V gave up 6 bases and J gave up 8 bases; unmatched junction bases: 9. The CDR3 spans 15 residues. Per germline, CDR1 DFQATT and CDR2 SNEGSKA (reference sequence). CDR3 sequence reads: CSARLAGGPGYEQFF. The CDR3 DNA is TGCAGTGCCAGACTAGCGGGAGGGCCTGGGTATGAGCAGTTCTTC.

This clonotype occurred many times. The chain is built from TRBV6-4 and TRBJ2-5, with D perhaps TRBD1 (6 bases). The CDR3 is 13 amino acids. The V gene's germline CDR1 is MRHNA and CDR2 SNTAGT. Trimming took 6 bases from V and 5 from J, leaving 13 bases between them. Here the CDR3 reads CASSAGEWETQYF. The CDR3 DNA sequence: TGTGCCAGCAGCGCAGGGGAATGGGAGACCCAGTACTTC.

This clonotype was counted many times. The rearrangement links TRBV7-9 to TRBJ2-5; either TRBD1 or TRBD2 may fit D (5 bases each). Deletions cut 5 bases from V and 5 bases from J, with 21 bases between. The germline V gene encodes CDR1 SEHNR and CDR2 FQNEAQ (reference sequence). The CDR3 sequence is 16 residues long. The CDR3 DNA follows: TGTGCCAGCAGCCCCCCCCGGGGACCTTTTTGGGAGACCCAGTACTTC. This translates into CASSPPRGPFWETQYF.

The rearrangement links TRBV12-3 or TRBV12-4 to TRBJ2-5, with D tentatively TRBD2 (6 bases). This CDR3 spans 14 amino acids. Trimming cost V 5 bases and J 1 base, with 11 bases left between them. CDR3 protein: CASSLPGLQETQYF. In DNA form, the CDR3 reads TGTGCCAGCAGTCTACCGGGACTCCAAGAGACCCAGTACTTC.

This clonotype was picked up a small number of times. The chain combines TRBV10-2 with TRBJ2-7; 8 nucleotides agree with TRBD2. With 2 bases clipped from V and 4 bases from J, the junction kept 7 bases outside the gene matches. The germline V gene has CDR1 WSHSY and CDR2 SAAADI. The CDR3 contains 15 residues. CDR3 in DNA: TGCGCCAGCAGTGAGGGAGCGGGAGAAGGGTACGAGCAGTACGTC. Its protein product is CASSEGAGEGYEQYV.

This clonotype was seen more than once but under ten times. The chain joins TRBV9 to TRBJ1-1; D gene unclear. The CDR3 contains 17 residues. V lost 0 bases and J 5 bases, leaving 20 bases between the germline ends. Germline V gives CDR1 SGDLS, CDR2 YYNGEE. As DNA, the CDR3 is TGTGCCAGCAGCGTAGCTTCAGGACCCACGAGGGAAACTGAAGCTTTCTTT. It is translated as CASSVASGPTRETEAFF.

This clonotype has a count of ten or more. V and J are TRBV24-1 and TRBJ2-1; perhaps TRBD2 as D (6 bases). V was clipped by 3 bases and J by 4 bases, with 18 bases between them. This CDR3 comprises 17 residues. From germline, CDR1 is KGHDR and CDR2 SFDVKD. CDR3 protein: CATSDRIAEGKYNEQFF. CDR3 nucleotide sequence: TGTGCCACCAGTGATCGAATAGCGGAGGGGAAATACAATGAGCAGTTCTTC.

This clonotype was recorded a few times. This chain links TRBV12-3 or TRBV12-4 with TRBJ1-5; a weak D match, TRBD1 (6 bases). Trimming stripped 6 bases from V and 1 base from J, with 10 bases between. This CDR3 contains 14 residues. CDR3 residues: CASRKGESNQPQHF. DNA of the CDR3: TGTGCCAGCAGAAAGGGGGAGAGCAATCAGCCCCAGCATTTT.

V usage is TRBV18 and J usage is TRBJ2-3; the D is unclear. Trimming shortened V by 5 bases and J by 4 bases, and 7 bases separated the two germline ends. Germline lookup yields CDR1 KGHSH and CDR2 LQKENI. There are 12 residues in the CDR3. CDR3: CASSSSPDTQYF. CDR3 bases: TGTGCCAGCTCATCTTCTCCAGATACGCAGTATTTT.

This clonotype was counted a few times. V is TRBV14 and J is TRBJ2-2; 8 bases are shared with TRBD1. The CDR3 length is 16 residues. Germline V lookup: CDR1 SGHDN, CDR2 FVKESK. V was pared by 0 bases and J by 5 bases, with 5 bases of the junction left unmatched. In DNA, the CDR3 is TGTGCCAGCAGCCAAGACAGGGGGCTGGGGACCGGGGAGCTGTTTTTT. It encodes CASSQDRGLGTGELFF.

The V call is TRBV30, the J call TRBJ2-2, with 13 nucleotides matching TRBD2. Per germline, CDR1 GTSNPN and CDR2 SVGIG (reference sequence). V lost 4 bases and J lost 3; bases outside the gene matches: 2. This CDR3 has 15 residues. CDR3 residues: CAWKLAGGDTGELFF. The CDR3 DNA sequence: TGTGCCTGGAAACTAGCGGGAGGGGACACCGGGGAGCTGTTTTTT.

This chain uses TRBV24-1 with TRBJ2-2; D gene unclear. The V end was cut by 0 bases, the J end by 1 base, with 5 bases between. Germline V lookup: CDR1 KGHDR, CDR2 SFDVKD. The length of the CDR3 is 15 residues. This CDR3 is CATSDLRQNTGELFF. The CDR3 nucleotides read TGTGCCACCAGTGATTTGAGACAGAACACCGGGGAGCTGTTTTTT.

The chain links TRBV27 to TRBJ2-1, with unresolved D. Germline V gene data show CDR1 as MNHEY and CDR2 as SMNVEV (reference sequence). V lost 3 bases and J 9 bases, leaving 18 bases between the germline ends. This CDR3 has 15 residues. The chain's CDR3 is CASSFGVSSIIEQFF. The CDR3 DNA sequence: TGTGCCAGCAGTTTCGGAGTGTCCTCAATTATTGAGCAGTTCTTC.